These 2 T cell receptor beta chains originate from one sample sequenced in a study of T cells in Graves' hyperthyroidism and ophthalmopathy. There were TCR beta CDR3 regions amplified from RNA transcripts. The HTBI primer set served for first-round RT-PCR of the TCR CDR3. In TCRdb, the multiplex PCR reads were re-called with MiXCR into one record per CDR3 protein. The sample comprises around 440,000 distinct CDR3 sequences, 15% to 19% of which are singletons, and 13% to 15% rests with the top ten. Source material: blood. The receptors here all came from a woman in her late teens or twenties with Graves' hyperthyroidism.

This clonotype was seen at least ten times. V and J are TRBV28 and TRBJ2-3, with 9 bases lining up with TRBD2. This CDR3 is built from 17 residues. Per germline, CDR1 MDHEN and CDR2 SYDVKM. Unmatched junction bases numbered 11, after V lost 4 bases and J lost 3 bases. The CDR3 reads CASSSPLSGRSTDTQYF. The CDR3 DNA sequence: TGTGCCAGCAGTTCCCCTCTTAGCGGGAGATCAACAGATACGCAGTATTTT.

This clonotype has only a few counts. The genes are TRBV14 and TRBJ2-5, with D hard to call. CDR1 SGHDN and CDR2 FVKESK come from the germline V gene. V dropped 3 bases and J dropped 0 bases, with 2 bases sitting between them. This CDR3 has 12 residues. The DNA of the CDR3 is TGTGCCAGCAGCCATTACCAAGAGACCCAGTACTTC. The encoded protein is CASSHYQETQYF.